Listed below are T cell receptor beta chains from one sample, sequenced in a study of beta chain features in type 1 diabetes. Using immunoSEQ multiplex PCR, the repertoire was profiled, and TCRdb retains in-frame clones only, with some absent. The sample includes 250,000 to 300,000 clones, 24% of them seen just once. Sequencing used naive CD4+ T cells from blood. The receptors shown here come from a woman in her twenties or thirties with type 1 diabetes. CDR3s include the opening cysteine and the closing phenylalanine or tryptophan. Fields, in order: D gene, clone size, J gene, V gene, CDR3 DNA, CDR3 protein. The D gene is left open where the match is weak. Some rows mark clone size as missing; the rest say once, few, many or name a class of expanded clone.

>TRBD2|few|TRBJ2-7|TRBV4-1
TGCGCCAGCAGCCAAGAGACTAGCGGGAGGGCCCACAGCTCCTACGAGCAGTACTTC
CASSQETSGRAHSSYEQYF
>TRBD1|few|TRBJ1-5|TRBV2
TGTGCCTCTACAAGGGGGCAGAATCAGCCCCAGCATTTT
CASTRGQNQPQHF
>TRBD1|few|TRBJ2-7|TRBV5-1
TGCGCCAGCAGCTCTGGGACAGGTGGCAGCGAGCAGTACTTC
CASSSGTGGSEQYF
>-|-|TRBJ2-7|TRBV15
TGTGCCACCAGCAGTAGTAGCGGCTCCTACGAGCAGTACTTC
CATSSSSGSYEQYF
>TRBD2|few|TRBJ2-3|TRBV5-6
TGTGCCAGCAGTTTGTTGCTAGCGGGAGTGTCTAGCACAGATACGCAGTATTTT
CASSLLLAGVSSTDTQYF
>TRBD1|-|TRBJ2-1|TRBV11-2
TGTGCCAGCAGCACATACAGGGGAGATGAGCAGTTCTTC
CASSTYRGDEQFF
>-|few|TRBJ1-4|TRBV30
TGTGCCTGGAGTGACCCCGGACAACTAAATGAAAAACTGTTTTTT
CAWSDPGQLNEKLFF
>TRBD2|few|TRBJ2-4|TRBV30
TGTGCCTGGAGCGGGACTAGCGGGTTAGCCAAAAACATTCAGTACTTC
CAWSGTSGLAKNIQYF
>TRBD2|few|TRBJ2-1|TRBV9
TGTGCCAGCAGCGTCCGGACTAGCGGGAGTCGGAGTGAGCAGTTCTTC
CASSVRTSGSRSEQFF
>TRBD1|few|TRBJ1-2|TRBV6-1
TGTGCCAGCAGCGTCGGACAGGTCGAGTTATATGGCTACACCTTC
CASSVGQVELYGYTF
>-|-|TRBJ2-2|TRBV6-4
TGTGCCAGCAGTGGACAGCACAACACCGGGGAGCTGTTTTTT
CASSGQHNTGELFF
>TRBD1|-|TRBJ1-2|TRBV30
TGTGCCTGGAGCGGACAGGGGGCGATGAGCTATGGCTACACCTTC
CAWSGQGAMSYGYTF
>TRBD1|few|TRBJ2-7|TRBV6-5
TGTGCCAGCAGTTACGCGGCGGGACAGGGTTACTACGAGCAGTACTTC
CASSYAAGQGYYEQYF
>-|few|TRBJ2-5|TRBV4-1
TGCGCCAGCAGCCAGGTAGGACAGCAAGAGACCCAGTACTTC
CASSQVGQQETQYF
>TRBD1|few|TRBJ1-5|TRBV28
TGTGCCAGCAGCCGTTGGGACAGGGGGCCGGAACAGCCCCAGCATTTT
CASSRWDRGPEQPQHF
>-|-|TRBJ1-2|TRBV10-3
TGTGCCATCACCGACGGGAACTATGGCTACACCTTC
CAITDGNYGYTF
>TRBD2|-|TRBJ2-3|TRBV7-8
TGTGCCAGCAGCAACCGACTAGCGGGACCCACAGATACGCAGTATTTT
CASSNRLAGPTDTQYF
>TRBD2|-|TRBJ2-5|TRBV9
TGTGCCAGCAGCCCCACAGGTGCTAGCGGCTTTCCGGAGACCCAGTACTTC
CASSPTGASGFPETQYF
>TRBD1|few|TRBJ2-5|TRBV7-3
TGTGCCAGCAGCCGGACAGGCCAACAAGAGACCCAGTACTTC
CASSRTGQQETQYF
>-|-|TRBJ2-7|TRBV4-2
TGTGCCAGCAGCCAAGGGCTGGGTTTAGGGACTTACGAGCAGTACTTC
CASSQGLGLGTYEQYF
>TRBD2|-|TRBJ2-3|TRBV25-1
TGTGCCAGCAGTGAAGACCTAGCGGGAAGCGATACGCAGTATTTT
CASSEDLAGSDTQYF
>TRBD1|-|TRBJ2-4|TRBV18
TGTGCCAGCTCACTAGGACAGGGGATGAACATTCAGTACTTC
CASSLGQGMNIQYF
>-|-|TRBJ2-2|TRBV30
TGTGCCTGGTCCGGGACACCGAACACCGGGGAGCTGTTTTTT
CAWSGTPNTGELFF
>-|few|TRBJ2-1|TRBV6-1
TGTGCCAGCAGGGCGGGAACCTACAATGAGCAGTTCTTC
CASRAGTYNEQFF
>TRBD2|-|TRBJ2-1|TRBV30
TGTGCCTGGAGTGTATCCCGGACTAGCGGGAGGACCCTCTACAATGAGCAGTTCTTC
CAWSVSRTSGRTLYNEQFF
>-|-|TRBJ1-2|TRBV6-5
TGTGCCAGCAGACGGGACAAACCTAACTATGGCTACACCTTC
CASRRDKPNYGYTF
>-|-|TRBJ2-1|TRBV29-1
TGCAGCGTCGGCTACAATGAGCAGTTCTTC
CSVGYNEQFF
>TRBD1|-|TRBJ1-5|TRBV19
TGTGCCAGTAGTATCGAGGGGACAGGACCTCGGCCCCAGCATTTT
CASSIEGTGPRPQHF
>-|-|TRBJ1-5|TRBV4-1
TGCGCCAGCAGCCAAGGCCAAGGCCCCAGGCAGCCCCAGCATTTT
CASSQGQGPRQPQHF
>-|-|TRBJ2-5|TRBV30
TGTGCCTGGAGTGTGCCCCTTGTCGGAGAGACCCAGTACTTC
CAWSVPLVGETQYF
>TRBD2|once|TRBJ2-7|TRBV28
TGTGCCAGCAGAGCCCCCGGACTAGGGACCTACGAGCAGTACTTC
CASRAPGLGTYEQYF
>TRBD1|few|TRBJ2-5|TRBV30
TGTGCCTGGAGCCTCTATTCGACAGGGGTTCCCCAAGAGACCCAGTACTTC
CAWSLYSTGVPQETQYF
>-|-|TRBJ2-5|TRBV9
TGTGCCAGCAGCGTAGCGTCGTACCAAGAGACCCAGTACTTC
CASSVASYQETQYF
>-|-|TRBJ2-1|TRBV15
TGTGCCACCAGCAGAGGTTTTAGCGGAATCAATGAGCAGTTCTTC
CATSRGFSGINEQFF
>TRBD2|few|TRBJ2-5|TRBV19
TGTGCCAGCGGAGGCCTAGCGGGAGGCCAAGAGACCCAGTACTTC
CASGGLAGGQETQYF
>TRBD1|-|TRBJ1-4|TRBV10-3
TGTGCCATCAGTGAGTCGAAGGGGGCGGAGGAAAAACTGTTTTTT
CAISESKGAEEKLFF
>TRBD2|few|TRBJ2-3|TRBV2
TGTGCCAGCAGTGGGACTAGCCGTCGCACAGATACGCAGTATTTT
CASSGTSRRTDTQYF
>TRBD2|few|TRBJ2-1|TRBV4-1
TGCGCCAGCAGCCAAGATCGGCAGCGGGAGGCGCTTTTGGATGAGCAGTTCTTC
CASSQDRQREALLDEQFF
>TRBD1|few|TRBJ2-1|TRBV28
TGTGCCAGCATACAGGGGTCCTCCTACAATGAGCAGTTCTTC
CASIQGSSYNEQFF
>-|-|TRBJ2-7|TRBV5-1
TGCGCCAGCAGCCAGCAGGGGTCCCCGTCCTACGAGCAGTACTTC
CASSQQGSPSYEQYF
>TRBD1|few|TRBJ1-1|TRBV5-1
TGCGCCAGCAGCCTACCTGGGACAGGGAACACTGAAGCTTTCTTT
CASSLPGTGNTEAFF
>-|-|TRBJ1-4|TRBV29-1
TGCAGCGTTGAGAAGGGACATTCAACTAATGAAAAACTGTTTTTT
CSVEKGHSTNEKLFF
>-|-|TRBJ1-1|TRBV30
TGTGCCTGGAGGAACGCGGTGAACACTGAAGCTTTCTTT
CAWRNAVNTEAFF
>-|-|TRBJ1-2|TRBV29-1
TGCAGCGTTGAGAGTAGGGACTACGGGGGGGACTACACCTTC
CSVESRDYGGDYTF
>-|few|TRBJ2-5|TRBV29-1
TGCAGCGCTGCGTGGGGGGAGGAGACCCAGTACTTC
CSAAWGEETQYF
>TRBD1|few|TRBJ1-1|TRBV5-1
TGCGCCAGCAGCTTGACGCTGACAGGGGCGAACACTGAAGCTTTCTTT
CASSLTLTGANTEAFF
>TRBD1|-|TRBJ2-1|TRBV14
TGTGCCAGCAGCCCCACCGCAGGGGGACAGAAAGAGTTCTTC
CASSPTAGGQKEFF
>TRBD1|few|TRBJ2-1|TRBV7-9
TGTGCCAGCAGCTTTGGCAGGGGGCTCCACCTGAGGTACAATGAGCAGTTCTTC
CASSFGRGLHLRYNEQFF
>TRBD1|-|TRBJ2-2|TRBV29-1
TGCAGCGTAAGGGACAGGGAGAACACCGGGGAGCTGTTTTTT
CSVRDRENTGELFF
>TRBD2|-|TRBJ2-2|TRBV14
TGTGCCAGCAGCCAGATAGGGCTAGCGGACCCGAACACCGGGGAGCTGTTTTTT
CASSQIGLADPNTGELFF
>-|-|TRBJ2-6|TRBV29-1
TGCAGCGCTCTCTCTGGGGCCAACGTCCTGACTTTC
CSALSGANVLTF
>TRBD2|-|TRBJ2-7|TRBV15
TGTGCCACCAGCAGAGATTTGCCTAGCGGGAGGGCCGGTTTGAGTTACGAGCAGTACTTC
CATSRDLPSGRAGLSYEQYF
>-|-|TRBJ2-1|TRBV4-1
TGCGCCAGCAGCCAAGATTCTGGCGGAAACATATACAATGAGCAGTTCTTC
CASSQDSGGNIYNEQFF
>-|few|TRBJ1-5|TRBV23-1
TGCGCCAGCAGTCGAAACTTGATCACGGCGGGTTGGTGCAATCAGCCCCAGCATTTT
CASSRNLITAGWCNQPQHF
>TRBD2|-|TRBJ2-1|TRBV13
TGTGCCAGCAGCTTATTGGGACTAGCGGGGGAGACGTACAATGAGCAGTTCTTC
CASSLLGLAGETYNEQFF
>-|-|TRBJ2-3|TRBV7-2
TGTGCCAGCAGCTTAGGACTGATAGCGACAGATACGCAGTATTTT
CASSLGLIATDTQYF
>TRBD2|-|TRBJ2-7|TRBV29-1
TGCAGCGTTGAACGGACTAGCGGGAGGCCTCCCATCTACGAGCAGTACTTC
CSVERTSGRPPIYEQYF
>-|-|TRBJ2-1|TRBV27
TGTGCCAGCAGACCTAGCGAGTACAATGAGCAGTTCTTC
CASRPSEYNEQFF
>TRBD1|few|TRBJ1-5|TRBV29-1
TGCAGCTTCTCGGGAGCCAGGGGGCAGCCCCAGCATTTT
CSFSGARGQPQHF